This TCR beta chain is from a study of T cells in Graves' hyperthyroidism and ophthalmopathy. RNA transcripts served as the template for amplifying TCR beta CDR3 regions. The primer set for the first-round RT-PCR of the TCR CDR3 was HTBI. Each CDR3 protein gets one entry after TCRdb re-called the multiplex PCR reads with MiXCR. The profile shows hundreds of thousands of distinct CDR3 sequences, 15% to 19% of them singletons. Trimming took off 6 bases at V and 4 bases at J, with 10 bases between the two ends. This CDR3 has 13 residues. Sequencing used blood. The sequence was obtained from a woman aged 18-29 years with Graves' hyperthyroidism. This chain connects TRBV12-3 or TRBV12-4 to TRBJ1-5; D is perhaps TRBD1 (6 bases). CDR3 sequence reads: CASRRTVNQPQHF. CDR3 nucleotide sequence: TGTGCCAGCAGAAGGACAGTAAATCAGCCCCAGCATTTT.